The clone carrying this TCR beta chain was recorded at least ten times. The antigen remains undetermined. The entry originates in a study of T-cell reconstitution after alpha-beta-depleted transplantation in children. Whole-study findings and limits: Reportedly, roughly two months post-transplant, alpha-beta T cells arose from several hundred expanded graft clones.

This CDR3 region has 15 residues. The V gene's germline CDR1 is SGHVS and CDR2 FNYEAQ. The V and J ends lost 1 base and 7 bases, in that order; junction bases with no gene match: 10. A library of TCRbeta sequences, prepared with unique molecular identifiers, was generated. MiXCR was run by TCRdb on the PCR reads, yielding one entry per CDR3 protein. The table lists hundreds of thousands of distinct CDR3 sequences, over 10% of them singletons. The V and J genes are TRBV7-6 and TRBJ2-7; 7 nucleotides agree with TRBD2. The clonotype was recovered from a girl aged 2 to 9 with congenital amegakaryocytic thrombocytopenia, due to receive a stem cell transplant. The sequences come from PBMCs, collected before TCRalphabeta/CD19-depleted stem cell transplant. In nucleotides, the CDR3 is TGTGCCAGCAGCTTAGAGGCGGGAGAGGTGGAAGAGCAGTACTTC. Protein sequence: CASSLEAGEVEEQYF. The complete variable domain, with remaining parts taken from reference TRBV7-6 and TRBJ2-7, reads GAGVSQSPRYKVTKRGQDVALRCDPISGHVSLYWYRQALGQGPEFLTYFNYEAQQDKSGLPNDRFSAERPEGSISTLTIQRTEQRDSAMYRCASSLEAGEVEEQYFGPGTRLTVT.